The rows below give T cell receptor beta chains drawn from one sample of a study of early T cells in non-severe SARS-CoV-2 infection. MiXCR was run by TCRdb on the 5' RACE reads, yielding one entry per CDR3 protein. The sample includes some 50,000 distinct CDR3 sequences, over 5% of them seen just once. Sequencing was performed on whole blood. These receptors came from an adult who was a healthcare worker with PCR-confirmed SARS-CoV-2 infection or an uninfected control (not recorded which). Each CDR3 is given with its conserved first and last residue. D genes are given only for firm matches. The size of a clone is reported for some rows only, either as once, few or many, or as a class for expanded clones.

>TRBD1|TRBV11-3|TRBJ2-5|many
TGTGCCAGCAGCTTAACAGGGGAAGAGACCCAGTACTTC
CASSLTGEETQYF
>TRBD2|TRBV20-1|TRBJ2-5|.
TGCAGTGCTACTGGACTAGCGGGGGTTGAGACCCAGTACTTC
CSATGLAGVETQYF
>.|TRBV4-1|TRBJ1-3|.
TGCGCCAGCAGCCAAGAGAGTACGGGCGGAGGAAACACCATATATTTT
CASSQESTGGGNTIYF
>.|TRBV19|TRBJ1-2|many
TGTGCCAGTACAGGGGTGCATGGCTACACCTTC
CASTGVHGYTF
>TRBD2|TRBV6-1|TRBJ2-7|few
TGTGCCAGCAGTGAAGGGCGCGGGGGAACATACGAGCAGTACTTC
CASSEGRGGTYEQYF
>.|TRBV29-1|TRBJ2-5|many
TGCAGCGTTTCCTGGACCGTTGGAGAGACCCAGTACTTC
CSVSWTVGETQYF
>.|TRBV5-4|TRBJ1-1|many
TGTGCCAGCAGCTTACAATTGGAATCTGAAGCTTTCTTT
CASSLQLESEAFF
>TRBD2|TRBV20-1|TRBJ2-7|many
TGCAGTGCTAGAGTTCTGACTAGCTCCGCCTACGAGCAGTACTTC
CSARVLTSSAYEQYF
>TRBD2|TRBV3-1|TRBJ2-7|few
TGTGCCAGCAGCCACCTGCGAAGCGGGGGGGCCGGCGAGCAGTACTTC
CASSHLRSGGAGEQYF
>TRBD2|TRBV12-3/TRBV12-4|TRBJ2-1|many
TGTGCCAGCAGCTATGAGGGACTAGCGGGGAATGAGCAGTTCTTC
CASSYEGLAGNEQFF
>.|TRBV7-6|TRBJ1-5|many
TGTGCCAGCAGCTTAGTCCCCGGGAGCAATCAGCCCCAGCATTTT
CASSLVPGSNQPQHF
>TRBD1|TRBV23-1|TRBJ2-5|many
TGCGCCAGCGGACCTGGGACAGGATGTGAGACCCAGTACTTC
CASGPGTGCETQYF
>.|TRBV7-9|TRBJ2-3|.
TGTGCCAGCAGCTTACCCCGCAGGCTGGGTAATACGCAGTATTTT
CASSLPRRLGNTQYF
>.|TRBV7-8|TRBJ1-4|many
TGTGCCAGCAGCACCGGGACATCTGAAAAACTGTTTTTT
CASSTGTSEKLFF
>.|TRBV10-3|TRBJ2-7|few
TGTGCCATCAGTGAGGGGGTCTCCTCCTACGAGCAGTACTTC
CAISEGVSSYEQYF
>TRBD2|TRBV12-3/TRBV12-4|TRBJ2-4|many
TGTGCCAGCAGTATTGGGACTAGCGGTTCTACGGCCAAAAACATTCAGTACTTC
CASSIGTSGSTAKNIQYF
>TRBD1|TRBV7-9|TRBJ1-3|.
TGTGCCAGCAGCTTTCAGGGGGCATTGACTACTGGAAACACCTTATATTTT
CASSFQGALTTGNTLYF
>.|TRBV4-3|TRBJ2-2|.
TGCGCCAGCAGCCAAGATTGGGGGAACACCGGGGAGCTGTTTTTT
CASSQDWGNTGELFF
>TRBD1|TRBV7-9|TRBJ2-2|many
TGTGCCAGCAGACCTCCGGGACAGGGGGTGTACACCGGGGAGCTGTTTTTT
CASRPPGQGVYTGELFF
>.|TRBV10-3|TRBJ1-1|many
TGTGCCATCAGTGAGTCCCAGGGATTTAACACTGAAGCTTTCTTT
CAISESQGFNTEAFF
>.|TRBV29-1|TRBJ2-3|.
TGCAGCCTTAGACAGAAAGGGGATACGCAGTATTTT
CSLRQKGDTQYF
>TRBD1|TRBV6-5|TRBJ2-7|many
TGTGCCAGCAGTTTCCGGGACAGGGGGACCTACGAGCAGTACTTC
CASSFRDRGTYEQYF